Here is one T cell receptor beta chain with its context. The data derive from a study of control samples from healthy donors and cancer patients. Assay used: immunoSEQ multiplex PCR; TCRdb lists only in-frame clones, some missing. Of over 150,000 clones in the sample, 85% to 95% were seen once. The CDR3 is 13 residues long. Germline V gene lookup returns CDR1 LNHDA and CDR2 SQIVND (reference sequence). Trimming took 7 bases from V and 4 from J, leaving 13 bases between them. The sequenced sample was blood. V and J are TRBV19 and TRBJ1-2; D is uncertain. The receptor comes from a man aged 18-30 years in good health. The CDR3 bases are TGTGCCAGTACCGGACCGGAACTCTATGGCTACACCTTC. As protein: CASTGPELYGYTF.